This T cell receptor beta chain was sequenced during a study of CXCR3-negative and CXCR3-positive naive CD8 T cells. As for this clonotype: Its antigen is currently unknown.

Study-wide findings and caveats: Both naive subsets had comparably high diversity; memory CD8+ cells much lower. Naive cells used TRBV-TRBJ genes in much the same way whether CXCR3-negative or CXCR3-positive; memory cells did not. Higher TRB CDR3 hydrophobicity marked CXCR3-positive naive cells relative to CXCR3-negative naive cells.

Libraries of TRB cDNA were made by 5' RACE and carried UMIs. TCRdb reprocessed the 5' RACE reads and keeps a single row for each CDR3 protein, giving no DNA. This listing includes roughly 110,000 distinct CDR3 sequences. Germline CDR1 is SEHNR and CDR2 is FQNEAQ (reference sequence). The CDR3 runs 17 residues. The gene calls are TRBV7-9 and TRBJ2-3; TCRdb lists TRBD2, though no DNA is available to test this call. Material for sequencing was naive CXCR3+ CD8+ T cells from blood. Specified subset: CD45RO-CCR7+CD27+CD95- naive CD8+ T cells expressing CXCR3 (TNR3+). The sequence derives from a human donor in good health. Some clones in this sample may be carry-over from other donors' samples. This CDR3 is CASRFPGLAGPTDTQYF.